This entry is about one T cell receptor (beta chain). The antigen is not known. This sample was included in a study of type 1 and type 2 diabetes patients. Across the study: Donors were type 1 diabetes, type 2 diabetes, or nondiabetic controls. Study-level findings and limits: Between type 2 diabetes and control samples, V and J usage averaged approximately 0.97 correlation. Some HECs seen only in T1D might also appear in more T2D or control samples.

Genomic DNA was the PCR template. Amplification of the beta chain CDR3 used 30 forward and 13 reverse multiplex primers. MiXCR was run by TCRdb on the multiplex PCR reads, yielding one entry per CDR3 protein. The sample carries about 270,000 distinct CDR3 sequences, 45% to 60% recorded once. CDR3 length equals 14 residues. CDR1 and CDR2 (germline): MGHRA, YSYEKL. V lost 1 base and J 4 bases, leaving 11 bases between the germline ends. This rearrangement joins TRBV4-1 to TRBJ2-7; a possible D gene is TRBD2 (6 bases). Specimen: peripheral blood mononuclear cells (PBMCs). The clonotype originates from a man younger than 35 with type 2 diabetes. The CDR3 DNA reads TGCGCCAGCAGCCAAGGCGGGACGGGTTACGAGCAGTACTTC. It translates to CASSQGGTGYEQYF.